Listed below are T cell receptor beta chains from one sample, sequenced in a study of T cell responses to AZD1222 COVID-19 vaccine. The repertoire was sequenced with immunoSEQ multiplex PCR; TCRdb's copy has only in-frame clones and lacks some. This sample has under 200,000 clones, with around 90% found just once. Sequencing used peripheral blood, obtained on day 0 of MenACWY control vaccination. Receptors originate from an adult in good health. Both conserved end residues are part of each CDR3. Each record gives: clone size, V gene, D gene, J gene, CDR3 DNA, CDR3 protein. A D gene is named only where the DNA matches it firmly. Some rows mark clone size as missing; the rest say once, few, many or name a class of expanded clone.

-	TRBV28	-	TRBJ1-2	TGTGCCAGCAGTTTAAGGCCCGCCGGGGGTGGCTACACCTTC	CASSLRPAGGGYTF
-	TRBV7-7	-	TRBJ1-6	TGTGCCAGCAGCGTGTCAGTCAATTCACCCCTCCACTTT	CASSVSVNSPLHF
-	TRBV15	-	TRBJ1-5	TGTGCCACCAGCAAAGTCAGAACTCCTGAGCAGCCCCAGCATTTT	CATSKVRTPEQPQHF
-	TRBV18	-	TRBJ1-2	TGTGCCAGCTCACCCTGGGACTCCGGGGGGCAAGGCTACACCTTC	CASSPWDSGGQGYTF
-	TRBV29-1	-	TRBJ2-7	TGCAGCGCTGCGACAGGCGGCTACGAGCAGTACTTC	CSAATGGYEQYF
-	TRBV9	-	TRBJ2-5	TGTGCCAGCAGCGTAGCCCCGCTAGTTGGCCAAGAGACCCAGTACTTC	CASSVAPLVGQETQYF
-	TRBV7-2	-	TRBJ2-2	TGTGCCAGCAGCTTACTGGTGAAGCTTTCGGGCGGGGAGCTGTTTTTT	CASSLLVKLSGGELFF
once	TRBV5-5	-	TRBJ2-7	TGTGCCAGCACCCGACAGGATTACGAGCAGTACTTC	CASTRQDYEQYF
-	TRBV28	-	TRBJ2-1	TGTGCCAGCAGTGTCCCGCTAGGTTACCCAAACAATGAGCAGTTCTTC	CASSVPLGYPNNEQFF
-	TRBV25-1	-	TRBJ1-2	TGTGCCAGCAGCCCCGCCAGAGTGAATGGCTACACCTTC	CASSPARVNGYTF
-	TRBV3-1/TRBV3-2	-	TRBJ1-3	TGTGCCAGCAGCCAAGATCTGAGCTCTGGAAACACCATATATTTT	CASSQDLSSGNTIYF
-	TRBV30	-	TRBJ1-1	TGTGCCTGGAGTCCTCATACTTTCTTT	CAWSPHTFF
-	TRBV6-2/TRBV6-3	TRBD1	TRBJ1-2	TGTGCCAGCAGTCTTACGGGACAGGGTTTCGCCGGCTACACCTTC	CASSLTGQGFAGYTF
few	TRBV7-2	-	TRBJ2-5	TGTGCCAGCAGCTTAGGTTGGCAGCAAGAGACCCAGTACTTC	CASSLGWQQETQYF
-	TRBV11-3	-	TRBJ2-6	TGTGCCAGCACCCGTACGGGTGCCGGGGCCAACGTCCTGACTTTC	CASTRTGAGANVLTF
-	TRBV4-2	TRBD1	TRBJ1-1	TGTGCCAGCAGCCAAGGTACCGGGACAGAAAACACTGAAGCTTTCTTT	CASSQGTGTENTEAFF
-	TRBV27	-	TRBJ2-1	TGTGCCACTCGGGAGCGGGCCATCTCCTACAATGAGCAGTTCTTC	CATRERAISYNEQFF
-	TRBV28	-	TRBJ2-3	TGTGCCAGCAGGGCCGGGACGTTTAGCACAGATACGCAGTATTTT	CASRAGTFSTDTQYF
-	TRBV7-9	-	TRBJ2-2	TGTGCCAGCAGCTTAACTTGGCAAAAACATAACACCGGGGAGCTGTTTTTT	CASSLTWQKHNTGELFF
once	TRBV7-2	TRBD2	TRBJ2-7	TGTGCCAGCAGCCCCGACCCTAGCGGGAGTTACGAGCAGTACTTC	CASSPDPSGSYEQYF
-	TRBV6-1	TRBD1	TRBJ1-5	TGTGCCAGCAGTGAAACGGGGGGGACAGTCGATAATCAGCCCCAGCATTTT	CASSETGGTVDNQPQHF
-	TRBV6-2/TRBV6-3	-	TRBJ1-5	TGTGCCAGCAGTTACTCGAGGCAAGACAATCAGCCCCAGCATTTT	CASSYSRQDNQPQHF
few	TRBV7-3	TRBD1	TRBJ1-6	TGTGCCAGCAGCTGGAACAGGGGAGGGAATTCACCCCTCCACTTT	CASSWNRGGNSPLHF
-	TRBV9	-	TRBJ1-5	TGTGCCAGCAGCGCAGGCCCCCAGACGGGTAGCAATCAGCCCCAGCATTTT	CASSAGPQTGSNQPQHF
-	TRBV7-8	-	TRBJ2-7	TGTGCCAGCAGCTTAGGGCTCTCCTACGAGCAGTACTTC	CASSLGLSYEQYF
-	TRBV7-3	TRBD1	TRBJ1-1	TGTGCCAGCAGCTTAACTAAGACAGGGCCTGAAGCTTTCTTT	CASSLTKTGPEAFF
-	TRBV6-6	-	TRBJ1-1	TGTGCCAGCACCGCAGGGGATTTAATCGCTTTCTTT	CASTAGDLIAFF
-	TRBV4-3	TRBD1	TRBJ1-1	TGCGCCAGCAGCGACCGGGACAGGGAAGCTTTCTTT	CASSDRDREAFF